A selection of T cell receptor beta chains follows, all from one sample in a study of shared clonotypes between healthy human individuals. The repertoire was sequenced with immunoSEQ multiplex PCR; TCRdb's copy has only in-frame clones and lacks some. Of about 1 million clones in the sample, more than 60% were seen once. The specimen was memory CD4+ T cells sorted from blood. All receptors come from a man between 18 and 35 years old in good health. CDR3s include the opening cysteine and the closing phenylalanine or tryptophan. D genes are given only for firm matches. A clone size is listed for some rows: how often the clone was seen (once, few, many), or a class if it is expanded.

TRBJ2-3	TRBD2	TRBV5-1	-	15	CASSLNLGGADTQYF	TGCGCCAGCAGCTTGAATCTGGGAGGGGCAGATACGCAGTATTTT
TRBJ1-5	-	TRBV6-1	-	14	CASMPSVGGQPQHF	TGTGCCAGCATGCCGTCCGTCGGGGGTCAGCCCCAGCATTTT
TRBJ1-3	-	TRBV19	-	15	CASSTAGGRGYTIYF	TGTGCCAGTAGTACCGCCGGGGGACGGGGATACACCATATATTTT
TRBJ2-1	-	TRBV10-2	-	16	CASSEKAWGSYNEQFF	TGCGCCAGCAGTGAGAAGGCTTGGGGATCCTACAATGAGCAGTTCTTC
TRBJ1-1	-	TRBV28	once	15	CASSIQRGGSTEAFF	TGTGCCAGCAGTATCCAACGGGGGGGTAGCACTGAAGCTTTCTTT
TRBJ2-1	-	TRBV9	-	15	CASSVLASSYNEQFF	TGTGCCAGCAGCGTTTTAGCGAGCTCCTACAATGAGCAGTTCTTC
TRBJ1-2	-	TRBV6-5	-	14	CASSYRGRDYGYTF	TGTGCCAGCAGTTACCGGGGAAGAGATTATGGCTACACCTTC
TRBJ1-1	-	TRBV7-2	-	17	CASSLVGGTLTGTEAFF	TGTGCCAGCAGCTTAGTTGGGGGCACCTTAACAGGGACTGAAGCTTTCTTT
TRBJ2-3	-	TRBV5-1	-	16	CASSSTGSFSTDTQYF	TGCGCCAGCAGCTCCACAGGTTCCTTTAGCACAGATACGCAGTATTTT
TRBJ2-5	-	TRBV5-8	-	14	CASSEPGGGETQYF	TGTGCCAGCTCCGAGCCAGGAGGGGGTGAGACCCAGTACTTC
TRBJ1-2	-	TRBV27	-	14	CASTPNHGGDGYTF	TGTGCCAGCACCCCGAATCACGGGGGGGATGGCTACACCTTC
TRBJ1-2	-	TRBV18	-	14	CASSPLQGMSGYTF	TGTGCCAGCTCACCACTTCAGGGGATGAGTGGCTACACCTTC
TRBJ2-2	-	TRBV30	-	15	CAWSTPDSNTGELFF	TGTGCCTGGAGTACCCCGGACTCAAACACCGGGGAGCTGTTTTTT
TRBJ1-4	-	TRBV18	-	16	CASSPPNGPVNEKLFF	TGTGCCAGCTCACCACCGAACGGACCGGTGAATGAAAAACTGTTTTTT
TRBJ2-3	-	TRBV7-2	-	15	CASSWPGASTDTQYF	TGTGCCAGCAGCTGGCCCGGGGCTAGCACAGATACGCAGTATTTT
TRBJ1-3	-	TRBV6-6	-	11	CASSQRNTIYF	TGTGCCAGCAGCCAGCGTAACACCATATATTTT
TRBJ2-1	-	TRBV10-3	once	16	CAISAINRGAGNEQFF	TGTGCCATCAGTGCGATAAACAGGGGCGCGGGGAATGAGCAGTTCTTC
TRBJ2-7	TRBD1	TRBV11-1	-	13	CASSWTGIYEQYF	TGTGCCAGCAGCTGGACAGGGATCTACGAGCAGTACTTC
TRBJ2-5	-	TRBV5-1	-	13	CASSGLGGETQYF	TGCGCCAGCAGCGGCCTGGGGGGAGAGACCCAGTACTTC
TRBJ2-3	-	TRBV9	few	16	CASSVDGWGGTDTQYF	TGTGCCAGCAGCGTAGATGGATGGGGGGGCACAGATACGCAGTATTTT
TRBJ2-5	-	TRBV28	-	15	CASSLLTGNQETQYF	TGTGCCAGCAGTTTATTGACAGGCAACCAAGAGACCCAGTACTTC
TRBJ2-7	TRBD1	TRBV19	-	15	CASSIGGTGGAEQYF	TGTGCCAGTAGTATAGGCGGGACAGGGGGTGCCGAGCAGTACTTC
TRBJ1-1	-	TRBV7-2	-	12	CASSYHKTEAFF	TGTGCCAGCAGCTACCACAAGACTGAAGCTTTCTTT
TRBJ2-1	-	TRBV25-1	-	12	CASSGGYNEQFF	TGTGCCAGCAGTGGGGGTTACAATGAGCAGTTCTTC
TRBJ2-1	TRBD2	TRBV14	-	14	CASSRLAGYNEQFF	TGTGCCAGCAGCCGACTAGCGGGGTACAATGAGCAGTTCTTC
TRBJ2-4	-	TRBV30	few	18	CAWSPLPRTALAKNIQYF	TGTGCCTGGAGTCCCCTTCCTCGGACGGCACTAGCCAAAAACATTCAGTACTTC
TRBJ2-1	TRBD2	TRBV9	-	16	CASSAIPAGGNNEQFF	TGTGCCAGCAGCGCAATTCCCGCGGGAGGAAACAATGAGCAGTTCTTC
TRBJ2-2	-	TRBV6-1	-	13	CASREQNTGELFF	TGTGCCAGCAGGGAGCAGAACACCGGGGAGCTGTTTTTT